The next 28 T cell receptor beta chains were all read from a single sample in a study of CD8 T cells in Susac syndrome. RNA in amounts of about 0.5 to 1 ug was reverse transcribed with random hexamers. TCRdb reanalysed the immunoSEQ multiplex PCR reads using MiXCR and keeps one entry per CDR3 protein. The sample includes roughly 190,000 distinct CDR3 sequences, 75% to 95% seen only once; the top ten take 0.087%. The sample consisted of CD4+ T cells from PBMCs. Receptors were obtained from a human donor with Susac syndrome.

The chain couples TRBV12-3 or TRBV12-4 to TRBJ2-7; D gene unclear. The CDR3 has 14 amino acids. The V end lost 6 bases, the J end lost 4 bases, and 16 bases lay between the germline ends. Here the CDR3 reads CASSSGRSTYEQYF. In DNA form, the CDR3 reads TGTGCCAGCAGCTCGGGCCGGTCAACATACGAGCAGTACTTC.

V gene TRBV20-1 combines with J gene TRBJ2-2, with 9 bases lining up with TRBD1. Germline CDR1 reads DFQATT; CDR2 reads SNEGSKA (reference sequence). The CDR3 length is 18 residues. Losses at the gene ends were 5 bases for V and 4 bases for J; bases not matched to a gene: 17. The CDR3 coding sequence is TGCAGTGCTTACTACTCCGGGACAGGGAAACTCTCCACCGGGGAGCTGTTTTTT. As protein: CSAYYSGTGKLSTGELFF.

This chain uses TRBV29-1 with TRBJ2-2; weak D call: TRBD2 (6 bases). Germline values: CDR1 SQVTM, CDR2 ANQGSEA. Between the trimmed V and J ends, which lost 8 bases and 0 bases, there was a span of 13 bases. This CDR3 comprises 14 residues. The CDR3 DNA reads as TGCAGCATTGTGGGGGGATCGAACACCGGGGAGCTGTTTTTT. Translating it yields CSIVGGSNTGELFF.

This clonotype appeared once. The rearrangement uses TRBV19 and TRBJ1-2, with D tentatively TRBD1 (5 bases). Trimming cost V 5 bases and J 4 bases, with 11 bases left between them. CDR1 is LNHDA, CDR2 SQIVND, per germline (reference sequence). The CDR3 length is 13 residues. This CDR3 is CASSVQGSYGYTF. The CDR3 DNA follows: TGTGCCAGTAGTGTCCAGGGTTCCTATGGCTACACCTTC.

The chain joins TRBV3-1 to TRBJ1-1; 8 nucleotides align to TRBD1. J lost 4 bases, V lost 8 bases, and 3 bases had no gene match. CDR3 length equals 12 residues. Germline values: CDR1 LGHDT, CDR2 YNNKEL (reference sequence). The CDR3 loop reads CASGQGFTEAFF. DNA of the CDR3: TGTGCCAGCGGACAGGGCTTCACTGAAGCTTTCTTT. Based on the CDR3 plus reference TRBV3-1 and TRBJ1-1, the full variable domain is DTAVSQTPKYLVTQMGNDKSIKCEQNLGHDTMYWYKQDSKKFLKIMFSYNNKELIINETVPNRFSPKSPDKAHLNLHINSLELGDSAVYFCASGQGFTEAFFGQGTRLTVV.

The V call is TRBV10-3, the J call TRBJ1-2; no definite D call. V was shortened by 2 bases and J by 8 bases, with 15 bases between the two germline ends. Germline values: CDR1 ENHRY, CDR2 SYGVKD. The CDR3 covers 14 residues. This CDR3 is CAISERRATEGYTF. CDR3 nucleotide sequence: TGTGCCATCAGTGAGCGGAGGGCTACGGAAGGCTACACCTTC.

There are a few counts of this clonotype. The CDR3 spells CASSLGVAKNIQYF. The CDR3, as DNA: TGTGCCAGCAGTTTAGGGGTAGCCAAAAACATTCAGTACTTC. The chain has TRBV27 and TRBJ2-4; D remains unclear. From germline, CDR1 is MNHEY and CDR2 SMNVEV (reference sequence). The CDR3 is 14 residues long. Trimming shortened V by 2 bases and J by 0 bases, and 5 bases separated the two germline ends.

The V and J genes are TRBV20-1 and TRBJ1-2; the match to TRBD1 covers 8 bases. Per the germline V gene, CDR1 is DFQATT and CDR2 is SNEGSKA (reference sequence). V was clipped by 5 bases and J by 8 bases; unmatched bases: 7. The CDR3 loop spans 12 amino acids. CDR3 region: CSAWTGSRGYTF. Here the CDR3 DNA reads TGCAGTGCTTGGACAGGGTCGAGAGGCTACACCTTC.

The CDR3 here is CASSQAGHLSYGYTF. CDR3 coding DNA: TGTGCCAGCAGCCAAGCCGGACACCTGAGCTATGGCTACACCTTC. V is TRBV14 and J is TRBJ1-2, with D possibly TRBD1 on 5 matching bases. This CDR3 comprises 15 residues. The germline V gene has CDR1 SGHDN and CDR2 FVKESK. The V end was cut by 1 base, the J end by 4 bases, with 13 bases between.

This chain joins TRBV20-1 and TRBJ1-5, with D uncertain. V gave up 0 bases and J gave up 7 bases, with 7 bases separating them. The CDR3 covers 12 residues. Germline CDR1 and CDR2: DFQATT and SNEGSKA (reference sequence). CDR3 in amino acids: CSARDVRQPQHF. CDR3 in DNA: TGCAGTGCTAGAGATGTGCGGCAGCCCCAGCATTTT.

The rearrangement links TRBV20-1 to TRBJ1-2; the D is unclear. Germline V gene lookup returns CDR1 DFQATT and CDR2 SNEGSKA (reference sequence). V lost 6 bases to trimming and J lost 8 bases, with 16 bases between them. This CDR3 spans 12 amino acids. The CDR3 loop reads CSAPHLSVGYTF. The DNA for the CDR3 is TGCAGTGCCCCACACCTTTCCGTGGGCTACACCTTC.

This chain uses TRBV5-1 with TRBJ1-2; D is uncertain. Trimming stripped 4 bases from V and 4 bases from J, with 14 bases between. CDR3 length: 14 residues. Per the germline V gene, CDR1 is SGHRS and CDR2 is YFSETQ. The CDR3 here is CASSTNSRAYGYTF. The CDR3 region has the DNA TGCGCCAGCAGCACGAACAGCAGAGCCTATGGCTACACCTTC.

V is TRBV3-1 and J is TRBJ2-7; the D is unclear. Germline V gene lookup returns CDR1 LGHDT and CDR2 YNNKEL (reference sequence). V lost 4 bases and J 3 bases, leaving 16 bases between the germline ends. The CDR3 is made up of 15 amino acids. CDR3 bases: TGTGCCAGCAGCCCGAGCTCAGAGATTGACTACGAGCAGTACTTC. Protein product: CASSPSSEIDYEQYF.

The CDR3 reads CSASRQGLTKDAEAFF. DNA for the CDR3: TGCAGTGCTAGTAGACAGGGGCTCACTAAAGATGCTGAAGCTTTCTTT. The chain is built from TRBV20-1 and TRBJ1-1; TRBD1 matches 8 bases. The ends lost 3 bases at V and 6 bases at J; junction bases unmatched: 15. Germline values: CDR1 DFQATT, CDR2 SNEGSKA (reference sequence). The CDR3 loop spans 16 amino acids.

The chain couples TRBV29-1 to TRBJ1-2; D gene uncertain. V was trimmed by 4 bases and J by 3 bases, leaving 15 bases between them. Germline V gives CDR1 SQVTM, CDR2 ANQGSEA. The CDR3 loop spans 14 amino acids. The CDR3 reads CSVATRLTDYGYTF. The CDR3 nucleotides read TGCAGCGTTGCTACTCGGCTGACGGACTATGGCTACACCTTC.

This chain uses TRBV12-3 or TRBV12-4 with TRBJ1-4, with a weak D call TRBD1 (5 bases). V was pared by 7 bases and J by 4 bases, with 16 bases between. The CDR3 covers 15 residues. For the CDR3, the DNA is TGTGCCAGCAAACAACTGGGGGGGAATAATGAAAAACTGTTTTTT. It codes for CASKQLGGNNEKLFF.

This sequence joins TRBV7-6 and TRBJ2-5; TRBD2 matches at 8 bases. V dropped 1 base and J dropped 5; count of bases not matched to a gene: 3. Germline V CDR1 and CDR2: SGHVS, FNYEAQ. The CDR3 length is 14 residues. Here the CDR3 DNA reads TGTGCCAGCAGCTTAGGTCCTAGCGGGGAGACCCAGTACTTC. Its translation: CASSLGPSGETQYF.

The chain employs TRBV5-1 and TRBJ2-7; 8 positions match TRBD1. Trimming at V came to 4 bases and at J to 3 bases, leaving 9 bases not matched to a gene. The CDR3 extends over 15 amino acids. CDR1 and CDR2 from the germline V gene are SGHRS and YFSETQ. The CDR3 bases are TGCGCCAGCAGCATGGCGGGGACAGGCGTCTACGAGCAGTACTTC. It is translated as CASSMAGTGVYEQYF.

This chain uses TRBV12-3 or TRBV12-4 with TRBJ2-2; 11 bases agree with TRBD2. V dropped 5 bases and J dropped 4; count of bases not matched to a gene: 9. The CDR3 covers 17 residues. This chain's CDR3 is CASSPSGGRSATGELFF. The CDR3, as DNA: TGTGCCAGCAGTCCTAGCGGGGGGCGGAGTGCCACCGGGGAGCTGTTTTTT.

The rearrangement uses TRBV20-1 and TRBJ2-2; 7 nucleotides align to TRBD2. Losses at the gene ends were 5 bases for V and 0 bases for J; bases not matched to a gene: 6. Germline values: CDR1 DFQATT, CDR2 SNEGSKA (reference sequence). The CDR3 loop spans 15 amino acids. The CDR3 sequence: CSAESGGTNTGELFF. In DNA form, the CDR3 reads TGCAGTGCTGAGTCCGGGGGGACGAACACCGGGGAGCTGTTTTTT.

CDR3 in amino acids: CAWNPQGEAEQYF. In DNA form, the CDR3 reads TGTGCCTGGAATCCTCAGGGTGAAGCTGAGCAGTACTTC. V gene TRBV30 combines with J gene TRBJ2-7; possibly TRBD1 for D (5 bases). The CDR3 contains 13 residues. V was shortened by 4 bases and J by 7 bases, with 17 bases between the two germline ends. The V gene's germline CDR1 is GTSNPN and CDR2 SVGIG (reference sequence).

This clonotype showed up just a few times. V gene TRBV6-6 combines with J gene TRBJ1-2; a weak D match, TRBD1 (6 bases). The germline gives CDR1 MNHNY, CDR2 SVGAGI (reference sequence). The V and J ends lost 6 bases and 5 bases respectively, with 13 bases between them. CDR3 length: 13 amino acids. CDR3 nucleotide sequence: TGTGCCAGCAGCAGTCCGGGGGCTTATGGCTACACCTTC. The encoded protein is CASSSPGAYGYTF.

V and J are TRBV20-1 and TRBJ2-7; possible D gene TRBD2, 5 bases. Germline assignment: CDR1 DFQATT and CDR2 SNEGSKA (reference sequence). The V gene lost 5 bases and the J gene lost 1 base, with 12 bases spanning the gap. The CDR3 spans 13 residues. This chain's CDR3 is CSAARDLSYEQYF. The CDR3 DNA sequence: TGCAGTGCTGCTCGGGATTTGTCCTACGAGCAGTACTTC.

V is TRBV30 and J is TRBJ1-2; D uncertain. From germline, CDR1 is GTSNPN and CDR2 SVGIG (reference sequence). V lost 3 bases to trimming and J lost 5 bases, with 10 bases between them. The CDR3 is 12 amino acids. This chain's CDR3 is CAWRPYGYGYTF. DNA of the CDR3: TGTGCCTGGAGGCCCTATGGTTATGGCTACACCTTC.

V and J are TRBV15 and TRBJ2-3, with 8 positions matching TRBD2. The germline V gene has CDR1 LNHNV and CDR2 YYDKDF (reference sequence). Germline trimming cut 5 bases from V and 2 bases from J; bases unmatched to any gene: 6. CDR3 length: 15 residues. As DNA, the CDR3 is TGTGCCACCAGCTCTCGGACTAGCTACACAGATACGCAGTATTTT. Amino acid sequence: CATSSRTSYTDTQYF. The variable domain in full, with the rest retrieved from reference TRBV15 and TRBJ2-3, is DAMVIQNPRYQVTQFGKPVTLSCSQTLNHNVMYWYQQKSSQAPKLLFHYYDKDFNNEADTPDNFQSRRPNTSFCFLDIRSPGLGDTAMYLCATSSRTSYTDTQYFGPGTRLTVL.

The gene calls are TRBV6-5 and TRBJ1-6, with TRBD1 matching 7 bases. Losses at the gene ends were 0 bases for V and 8 bases for J; bases not matched to a gene: 10. Germline CDR1 is MNHEY and CDR2 is SVGAGI. This CDR3 has 17 amino acids. CDR3 sequence: CASSYSFQGDTDSPLHF. The CDR3 DNA reads TGTGCCAGCAGTTACTCGTTTCAGGGGGACACTGATTCACCCCTCCACTTT.

This clonotype was seen a handful of times. The genes are TRBV2 and TRBJ2-2; no firm D call. Germline CDR1 and CDR2: SNHLY and FYNNEI. Trimming removed 4 bases at V and 4 bases at J, with 7 bases between. CDR3 size: 13 residues. CDR3 loop: CASSGTGTGELFF. CDR3 DNA sequence: TGTGCCAGCAGTGGGACGGGCACCGGGGAGCTGTTTTTT.

The chain has TRBV9 and TRBJ2-5, with 15 bases matching TRBD2. This CDR3 spans 17 amino acids. Trimming removed 3 bases from V and 5 bases from J; junction bases left unmatched: 8. Germline CDR1 and CDR2: SGDLS and YYNGEE. In DNA form, the CDR3 reads TGTGCCAGCAGCGCCCGGACTAGCGGGAGGGGGTCGGAGACCCAGTACTTC. Translated: CASSARTSGRGSETQYF. The complete variable domain, with remaining parts taken from reference TRBV9 and TRBJ2-5, reads DSGVTQTPKHLITATGQRVTLRCSPRSGDLSVYWYQQSLDQGLQFLIQYYNGEERAKGNILERFSAQQFPDLHSELNLSSLELGDSALYFCASSARTSGRGSETQYFGPGTRLLVL.